This record covers a single T cell receptor beta chain. Everyone who took part was roughly 18 to 89 years old, and they came from about two dozen US areas. Which cohort a participant joined came from the clinical history participants gave. Original processing methods: The assay estimated nucleated cells by amplifying reference gene primers. This table comes from immunoSEQ multiplex PCR, and its TCRdb copy is limited to in-frame clones, with some not included. V, J and clone size derive from that table, while D and trimming were established from the DNA sequence. The sample consists of around 250,000 clones, 85% to 90% of them appearing once. These data come from a study of blood T cell repertoires in COVID-19. The wider study: Samples came from the United States, Italy and Spain, spanning acute and convalescent COVID-19.

The germline CDR1 and CDR2 sequences are LGHNA and YNFKEQ. The CDR3 has 15 amino acids. Trimming removed 0 bases at V and 0 bases at J, with 7 bases between. The sequence was collected from a woman in her 30s with acute COVID-19. This chain connects TRBV4-2 to TRBJ2-3, with unresolved D. Material: PBMCs or T cells enriched from blood (not recorded which). CDR3 loop: CASSQDATSTDTQYF. The CDR3 coding sequence is TGTGCCAGCAGCCAAGACGCCACTAGCACAGATACGCAGTATTTT.